These 19 T cell receptor beta chains came from one sample sequenced in a study of immune cell composition in non-small cell lung cancer. The normal lung sample lay at least 3 cm, and maximally far, from the tumour. Here immunoSEQ multiplex PCR was the method, and the copy in TCRdb shows in-frame clones only, minus some. The sample includes fewer than 3,500 clones, roughly 70% of them seen just once. The sample taken for sequencing was non-adjacent lung tissue. All receptors come from a human donor with non-small cell lung cancer.

The chain employs TRBV7-9 and TRBJ2-1, with a weak D call TRBD2 (5 bases). Trimming pared 0 bases from V and 6 bases from J, leaving 15 bases between. This CDR3 comprises 16 residues. CDR1 is SEHNR, CDR2 FQNEAQ, per germline (reference sequence). The CDR3 here is CASSLAGGPLPNEQFF. CDR3 DNA: TGTGCCAGCAGCTTAGCGGGCGGGCCTCTCCCCAATGAGCAGTTCTTC.

V is TRBV28 and J is TRBJ2-3; D may be TRBD1 (5 bases). The length of the CDR3 is 15 residues. Trimming cost V 3 bases and J 3 bases, with 13 bases left between them. CDR1 and CDR2 from the germline V gene are MDHEN and SYDVKM. CDR3 loop: CASSLGKGVTDTQYF. The CDR3, as DNA: TGTGCCAGCAGTTTGGGGAAAGGGGTAACAGATACGCAGTATTTT.

This sequence joins TRBV28 and TRBJ2-1, with 12 bases matching TRBD2. This CDR3 contains 15 residues. After removal of 4 bases from V and 9 bases from J, the junction contained 7 bases not matched to a gene. The germline V gene has CDR1 MDHEN and CDR2 SYDVKM. The CDR3 is CASSSRTSGIGEQFF. As DNA, the CDR3 is TGTGCCAGCAGTTCTAGGACTAGCGGGATAGGTGAGCAGTTCTTC.

This clone was seen more than once but under ten times. The chain couples TRBV4-1 to TRBJ2-4; D gene uncertain. Germline lookup yields CDR1 MGHRA and CDR2 YSYEKL. The CDR3 is made up of 18 amino acids. The V end lost 0 bases, the J end lost 3 bases, and 18 bases lay between the germline ends. The CDR3 loop reads CASSQETPYATGKNIQYF. The CDR3 nucleotides read TGCGCCAGCAGCCAAGAAACCCCGTATGCAACGGGCAAAAACATTCAGTACTTC.

The V gene is TRBV7-3, the J gene TRBJ1-1; 7 bases are shared with TRBD1. With V trimmed by 0 bases and J by 0 bases, 10 bases remained unmatched. The CDR3 contains 18 residues. The germline V gene encodes CDR1 SGHTA and CDR2 FQGTGA. In DNA form, the CDR3 reads TGTGCCAGCAGCTTAACGTCAGGGGGTGAGAGGATGAACACTGAAGCTTTCTTT. Translation gives CASSLTSGGERMNTEAFF.

As for this clone: One end of the junction varies from germline; a read error may be responsible. This chain connects TRBV5-3 to TRBJ2-3, with TRBD1 identical over 8 bases. TRBV5-3 is assigned to the ORF class and has an uncertain function. The CDR3 contains 15 residues. The CDR3 loop reads CASSLGQAGTDTQYF. The CDR3 region has the DNA TGTGCCAGCAGCTTGGGACAGGCTGGCACAGATACGCAGTATTTT.

The J gene is TRBJ1-2, the V gene TRBV2; 7 positions match TRBD1. The CDR3 runs 13 residues. After removal of 7 bases from V and 4 bases from J, the junction contained 6 bases not matched to a gene. Germline loops: CDR1 SNHLY, CDR2 FYNNEI. CDR3 region: CASTPTGFYGYTF. The CDR3 DNA reads TGTGCCAGCACCCCGACAGGGTTCTATGGCTACACCTTC. The whole variable domain, remainder taken from reference TRBV2 and TRBJ1-2, is EPEVTQTPSHQVTQMGQEVILRCVPISNHLYFYWYRQILGQKVEFLVSFYNNEISEKSEIFDDQFSVERPDGSNFTLKIRSTKLEDSAMYFCASTPTGFYGYTFGSGTRLTVV.

This clone was recorded a few times. The chain carries TRBV7-9 and TRBJ1-2; unclear D gene. Trimming shortened V by 3 bases and J by 2 bases, and 16 bases separated the two germline ends. The germline V gene encodes CDR1 SEHNR and CDR2 FQNEAQ (reference sequence). The CDR3 covers 16 residues. CDR3 protein: CASSLGPGVRNYGYTF. As DNA, the CDR3 is TGTGCCAGCAGCTTGGGTCCGGGAGTGAGGAACTATGGCTACACCTTC. The full variable domain, with the rest looked up from reference TRBV7-9 and TRBJ1-2, is DTGVSQNPRHKITKRGQNVTFRCDPISEHNRLYWYRQTLGQGPEFLTYFQNEAQLEKSRLLSDRFSAERPKGSFSTLEIQRTEQGDSAMYLCASSLGPGVRNYGYTFGSGTRLTVV.

The V call is TRBV28, the J call TRBJ1-2; D is possibly TRBD1 (5 bases). V was pared by 7 bases and J by 7 bases, with 13 bases between. Germline CDR1 reads MDHEN; CDR2 reads SYDVKM. This CDR3 contains 12 residues. The CDR3 nucleotides read TGTGCCAGCACCCGGGGGTTACGTGGCTACACCTTC. Amino acids: CASTRGLRGYTF.

The chain recombines TRBV29-1 with TRBJ2-7, with D possibly being TRBD2 (7 bases). The length of the CDR3 is 16 residues. V dropped 1 base and J dropped 1 base, with 17 bases sitting between them. Germline V CDR1 and CDR2: SQVTM, ANQGSEA. The DNA for the CDR3 is TGCAGCGTTGAAGGCGGTAGGGGGGGCCCTTCCTACGAGCAGTACTTC. This codes for CSVEGGRGGPSYEQYF.

The chain is built from TRBV21-1 and TRBJ2-2; whether TRBD1, the table's D call, matches the DNA was not checked. TRBV21-1 is deemed a pseudogene. The CDR3 is 18 amino acids. The DNA for the CDR3 is TGTGCCAGCAGCAAAGTCACCCCCGGGACAGGGGATCACGGGGAGCTGTTTTTT. Its protein is CASSKVTPGTGDHGELFF.

This clone appeared a single time. V usage is TRBV4-2 and J usage is TRBJ1-1; no reliable D call. Germline CDR1 reads LGHNA; CDR2 reads YNFKEQ. This CDR3 comprises 14 residues. V lost 4 bases, J lost 5 bases, and 14 bases lay in between. The CDR3 spells CASSPAAGGTEAFF. Written as DNA, the CDR3 is TGTGCCAGCAGCCCCGCGGCGGGCGGTACTGAAGCTTTCTTT.

The rearrangement uses TRBV5-6 and TRBJ2-5; 9 bases line up with TRBD1. The length of the CDR3 is 15 residues. Germline trimming cut 3 bases from V and 5 bases from J; bases unmatched to any gene: 8. Germline loops: CDR1 SGHDT, CDR2 YYEEEE. In DNA, the CDR3 is TGTGCCAGCAGCTGGACCGGACAGGGGCAGGAGACCCAGTACTTC. This encodes CASSWTGQGQETQYF.

This rearrangement joins TRBV7-2 to TRBJ1-5; 12 bases fit TRBD1. Germline trimming cut 5 bases from V and 6 bases from J; bases unmatched to any gene: 14. This CDR3 has 18 amino acids. Germline-derived CDR1 and CDR2 are SGHTA and FQGNSA. The CDR3 sequence is CASSRGDGTGGYGQPQHF. The CDR3 nucleotides are TGTGCCAGCAGCCGAGGGGATGGGACAGGGGGCTACGGTCAGCCCCAGCATTTT. The full variable domain, in which reference TRBV7-2 and TRBJ1-5 provide the parts outside the CDR3, is GAGVSQSPSNKVTEKGKDVELRCDPISGHTALYWYRQSLGQGLEFLIYFQGNSAPDKSGLPSDRFSAERTGGSVSTLTIQRTQQEDSAVYLCASSRGDGTGGYGQPQHFGDGTRLSIL.

This rearrangement joins TRBV28 to TRBJ2-5, with TRBD2 as a possible D gene (5 bases). V shed 5 bases and J shed 7 bases, with 29 bases lying between them. CDR3 length equals 18 residues. The germline CDR1 and CDR2 sequences are MDHEN and SYDVKM. CDR3 in amino acids: CASSPRRLSLRILGTQYF. CDR3 nucleotide sequence: TGTGCCAGCAGTCCACGCCGACTATCCTTAAGGATTCTGGGGACCCAGTACTTC.

The genes are TRBV6-1 and TRBJ1-2; D is perhaps TRBD1 (6 bases). Germline-derived CDR1 and CDR2 are MNHNS and SASEGT. V shed 5 bases and J shed 5 bases, with 15 bases lying between them. CDR3 size: 14 residues. DNA for the CDR3: TGTGCCAGCAGTCCCGGGACAAAGGGTTATGGCTACACCTTC. The encoded protein is CASSPGTKGYGYTF.

V gene TRBV9 combines with J gene TRBJ1-4, with 9 bases lining up with TRBD1. V lost 2 bases, J lost 7 bases, and 6 bases stayed unmatched. Germline CDR1 reads SGDLS; CDR2 reads YYNGEE. The CDR3 extends over 15 amino acids. The CDR3 bases are TGTGCCAGCAGCGTGGGGCCGGGACAGGGTGAAAAACTGTTTTTT. Translation gives CASSVGPGQGEKLFF.

The chain links TRBV30 to TRBJ2-1, with 9 bases fitting TRBD1. J was trimmed by 10 bases and V by 5 bases; bases with no gene match: 15. The CDR3 is made up of 15 amino acids. Germline V gene data show CDR1 as GTSNPN and CDR2 as SVGIG (reference sequence). The CDR3 DNA sequence: TGTGCCTGGGCTGCGGGACAGGGCATTCTCCCCGAGCAGTTCTTC. The encoded protein is CAWAAGQGILPEQFF.

This clone is large (0.1 to 1%) in the sample. This chain uses TRBV6-5 with TRBJ2-5; TRBD2 matches 12 bases. Germline CDR1 MNHEY, CDR2 SVGAGI. The CDR3 totals 16 residues. Germline trimming cut 0 bases from V and 5 bases from J; bases unmatched to any gene: 4. The CDR3 nucleotides read TGTGCCAGCAGTTACTCATCTACTAGCGGGAGGGAGACCCAGTACTTC. As protein: CASSYSSTSGRETQYF.